The clone carrying this T cell receptor (beta chain) has a handful of counts. This entry comes from a study of molecular identifiers for immune sequencing clone quantification. TCRdb re-analysed the PCR reads in MiXCR, keeping a single row per CDR3 protein. The sample lists about 63,000 distinct CDR3 sequences, about 20% occurring once. CDR1 LNHNV and CDR2 YYDKDF come from the germline V gene (reference sequence). V lost 0 bases and J 4 bases, leaving 10 bases between the germline ends. The CDR3 covers 15 residues. The chain couples TRBV15 to TRBJ1-5; no firm D call. Source material: naive CD8+ T cells from blood, with Jurkat cell RNA spiked in. The subset: FACS-sorted CD8+CD4-CCR7+CD45RA+ naive T cells. This receptor was taken from a human donor in good health. Some libraries in this study had Jurkat cell RNA spiked in. The CDR3 nucleotides are TGTGCCACCAGCAGAGATCTTTCGGGGAATCAGCCCCAGCATTTT. Translating gives CATSRDLSGNQPQHF.